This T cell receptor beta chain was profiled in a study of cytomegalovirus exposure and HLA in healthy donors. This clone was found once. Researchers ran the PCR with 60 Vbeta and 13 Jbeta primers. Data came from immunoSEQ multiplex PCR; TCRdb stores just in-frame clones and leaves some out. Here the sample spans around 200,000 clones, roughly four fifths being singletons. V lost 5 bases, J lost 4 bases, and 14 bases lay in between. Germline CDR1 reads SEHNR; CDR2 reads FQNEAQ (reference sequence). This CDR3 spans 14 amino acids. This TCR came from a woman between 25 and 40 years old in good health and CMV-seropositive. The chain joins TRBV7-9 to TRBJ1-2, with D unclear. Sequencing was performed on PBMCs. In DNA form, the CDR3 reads TGTGCCAGCAGCCCGAGCCGCGGGCTCTATGGCTACACCTTC. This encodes CASSPSRGLYGYTF. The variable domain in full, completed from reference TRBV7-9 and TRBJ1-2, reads DTGVSQNPRHKITKRGQNVTFRCDPISEHNRLYWYRQTLGQGPEFLTYFQNEAQLEKSRLLSDRFSAERPKGSFSTLEIQRTEQGDSAMYLCASSPSRGLYGYTFGSGTRLTVV.